A selection of T cell receptor beta chains follows, all from one sample in a study of T cell changes during pregnancy in multiple sclerosis. Some clones are missing from TCRdb's copy, which holds only in-frame ones; the method was immunoSEQ multiplex PCR. The sample carries under 35,000 clones, nearly 90% recorded once. The source was CD4+ T cells from peripheral blood mononuclear cells, collected in the third trimester of pregnancy. Receptors originate from a female donor in good health, enrolled as a control in a pregnancy study. Each CDR3 is given with its conserved first and last residue. D genes are given only for firm matches. Rows may omit the clone size; those that give it use once, few, many or a size class.

D	V	size	J	DNA	CDR3
.	TRBV6-1	.	TRBJ1-1	TGTGCCAGCAGTACTCAGCGGGGGGACCGAGAAGCTTTCTTT	CASSTQRGDREAFF
.	TRBV5-5	few	TRBJ2-7	TGTGCCAGCAGCCTACGGCCAGGCGAGCAGTACTTC	CASSLRPGEQYF
TRBD1	TRBV10-3	.	TRBJ1-5	TGTGCCATCAGTGCCAGGGGGTTTACCAATCAGCCCCAGCATTTT	CAISARGFTNQPQHF
TRBD2	TRBV19	.	TRBJ2-1	TGTGCCAGTAGTATTGGGGACTACCGAGGGAATGAGCAGTTCTTC	CASSIGDYRGNEQFF
TRBD1	TRBV30	once	TRBJ1-3	TGTGCCTGGAGTTTGGGACAGGGGATACGGGGAAACACCATATATTTT	CAWSLGQGIRGNTIYF
TRBD1	TRBV15	medium-sized	TRBJ1-6	TGTGCCACCAGCAGAGAGGACAGGGTCTATTCACCCCTCCACTTT	CATSREDRVYSPLHF
.	TRBV19	.	TRBJ1-2	TGTGCCAGTAGTATTGGGGAAGGAGGATATGGCTACACCTTC	CASSIGEGGYGYTF
TRBD1	TRBV6-6	.	TRBJ1-3	TGTGCCAGCAGTCCGTTGACAGGGCTCTCTGGAAACACCATATATTTT	CASSPLTGLSGNTIYF
.	TRBV5-5	.	TRBJ1-1	TGTGCCAGCAGCTTGTTAGGCAGGGGCCAGCCTGAAGCTTTCTTT	CASSLLGRGQPEAFF
.	TRBV5-6	.	TRBJ2-2	TGTGCCAGCAGCTCCCGTGTTGGGGCCTTTAGTGGGGAGCTGTTTTTT	CASSSRVGAFSGELFF
.	TRBV19	once	TRBJ1-1	TGTGCCACGGAGGACGATAACACTGAAGCTTTCTTT	CATEDDNTEAFF
TRBD2	TRBV9	few	TRBJ2-5	TGTGCCAGCAGCGTAGGAAGCGGGAGGGCCCAAGAGACCCAGTACTTC	CASSVGSGRAQETQYF
TRBD2	TRBV9	once	TRBJ2-7	TGTGCCAGCAGCCCTTCGGGACTACCTACTTACGAGCAGTACTTC	CASSPSGLPTYEQYF
TRBD2	TRBV5-8	once	TRBJ2-5	TGTGCCAGCAGCTTTAGCGGGGAGCCAGGAGAGACCCAGTACTTC	CASSFSGEPGETQYF
TRBD2	TRBV7-6	.	TRBJ2-7	TGTGCCAGCAGCTGGGAGACTAGCGGGTTTGGTGACGAGCAGTACTTC	CASSWETSGFGDEQYF
TRBD1	TRBV6-5	.	TRBJ2-7	TGTGCCAGCAGACGACAGGGCGACTACGAGCAGTACTTC	CASRRQGDYEQYF
TRBD1	TRBV6-5	.	TRBJ1-1	TGTGCCAGCAGTTATTCGACAGGGGGGACTGAAGCTTTCTTT	CASSYSTGGTEAFF
.	TRBV14	.	TRBJ1-1	TGTGCCAGCAGCCCGCGACAGCGACCTATGAACACTGAAGCTTTCTTT	CASSPRQRPMNTEAFF
TRBD1	TRBV7-6	once	TRBJ1-2	TGTGCCAGCAGCGCCGGACAGGGAAGCTACACCTTC	CASSAGQGSYTF
TRBD1	TRBV5-4	.	TRBJ2-1	TGTGCCAGCAGTCCCGACAGGGTATCCTACAATGAGCAGTTCTTC	CASSPDRVSYNEQFF
.	TRBV7-6	.	TRBJ1-3	TGTGCCAGCAGCTTAGCGCGTAGCTCTGGAAACACCATATATTTT	CASSLARSSGNTIYF
.	TRBV11-2	.	TRBJ2-5	TGTGCCAGCAGCTCCCTGGACTCACGGCAAGAGACCCAGTACTTC	CASSSLDSRQETQYF
.	TRBV7-2	.	TRBJ2-1	TGTGCCAGCAGCTTAAAAAGCGGGCGTATAAATGAGCAGTTCTTC	CASSLKSGRINEQFF
.	TRBV30	few	TRBJ1-1	TGTGCTAAGGAGGAGAACACTGAAGCTTTCTTT	CAKEENTEAFF
TRBD1	TRBV10-3	.	TRBJ1-4	TGTGCCATCAGTGAGACAGGGGGTAATGAAAAACTGTTTTTT	CAISETGGNEKLFF